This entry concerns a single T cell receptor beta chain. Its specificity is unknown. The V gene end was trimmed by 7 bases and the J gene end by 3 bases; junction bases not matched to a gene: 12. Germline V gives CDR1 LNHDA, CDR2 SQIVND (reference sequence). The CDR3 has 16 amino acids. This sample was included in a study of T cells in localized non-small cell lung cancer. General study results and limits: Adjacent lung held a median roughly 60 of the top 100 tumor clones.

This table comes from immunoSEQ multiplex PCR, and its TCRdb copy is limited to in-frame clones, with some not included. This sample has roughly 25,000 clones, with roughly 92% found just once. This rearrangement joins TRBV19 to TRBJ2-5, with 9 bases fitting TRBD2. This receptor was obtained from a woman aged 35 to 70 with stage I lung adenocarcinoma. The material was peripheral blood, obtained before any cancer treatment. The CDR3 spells CASTPRLAAVKETQYF. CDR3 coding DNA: TGTGCCAGTACCCCTAGACTAGCGGCCGTAAAAGAGACCCAGTACTTC.